What follows is one TCR beta chain and its context. Its matching antigen is unknown. The data originate from a study of tumor and adjacent non-tumor tissue in lung cancer. CDR1 is SGHNT and CDR2 is YYREEE in the germline V gene (reference sequence). The CDR3 has 15 amino acids. V was clipped by 5 bases and J by 4 bases, with 19 bases between them. RNA was extracted from bulk tissue without any cell sorting. Donors were chemotherapy-naive, newly diagnosed lung cancer surgical patients in China, August–late 2014. A modified ARM-PCR protocol with three rounds of nested PCR amplified TCRbeta. TCRdb analysed the multiplex PCR reads with MiXCR anew, one entry per CDR3 protein. In the table there are 90,000 or so distinct CDR3 sequences, about 66% of which are singletons. Study-wide results and caveats: Tumor repertoires had a smaller top 100 clone share than normal lung. TCR diversity was significantly greater in tumor than normal lung tissue.

Sequenced input: lung tumor tissue. This receptor was taken from a man aged 70-80 years with non-small cell lung cancer. The chain has TRBV5-4 and TRBJ2-7; tentative D call: TRBD2 (6 bases). CDR3 in amino acids: CASRRGLSSTYEQYF. In DNA, the CDR3 is TGTGCCAGCAGGAGGGGACTCTCATCAACTTACGAGCAGTACTTC.